The rows below give T cell receptor beta chains drawn from one sample of a study of T-cell memory formation after mild COVID-19. In TCRdb, the 5' RACE reads were re-called with MiXCR into one record per CDR3 protein. The sample records about 210,000 distinct CDR3 sequences, around 25% being singletons. The sequenced sample was PBMCs or a T cell subset sorted from them (not recorded which). The origin of the receptors is an adult woman who had mild COVID-19 (a few samples of this study predate the infection). Cell type and time point are not known. Both conserved end residues are part of each CDR3. The D gene is left open where the match is weak. For some rows the clone size is stated as once, few or many, or as a class when expanded; others skip it.

TRBJ2-1 | NA | TRBV6-5 | TRBD1 | CASTTPRTGTRPQFF | TGTGCCAGCACCACCCCAAGGACAGGGACCAGGCCGCAGTTCTTC
TRBJ2-7 | few | TRBV2 | NA | CASSEAGDSYEQYF | TGTGCCAGCAGTGAGGCAGGGGACTCCTACGAGCAGTACTTC
TRBJ2-1 | many | TRBV7-9 | TRBD2 | CASRERETYNEQFF | TGTGCCAGCAGGGAGCGGGAGACCTACAATGAGCAGTTCTTC
TRBJ1-6 | NA | TRBV4-2 | TRBD1 | CASSQDQGVLYNSPLHF | TGTGCCAGCAGCCAAGATCAGGGGGTGCTATATAATTCACCCCTCCACTTT
TRBJ1-2 | NA | TRBV11-2 | TRBD1 | CASSLGQGGWGYTF | TGTGCCAGCAGCTTAGGACAGGGTGGCTGGGGCTACACCTTC
TRBJ2-3 | many | TRBV7-2 | NA | CASSRPMVPSTDTQYF | TGTGCCAGCAGCCGCCCGATGGTCCCTAGCACAGATACGCAGTATTTT
TRBJ1-2 | NA | TRBV6-1 | NA | CASRTGTSYGYTF | TGTGCCAGCAGGACCGGGACAAGCTATGGCTACACCTTC
TRBJ2-3 | few | TRBV5-1 | NA | CASSFYGDLAGTDTQYF | TGCGCCAGCAGCTTCTACGGAGATTTAGCGGGCACAGATACGCAGTATTTT
TRBJ2-1 | once | TRBV6-5 | NA | CASSQGGQGTYNEQFF | TGTGCCAGCAGTCAGGGTGGGCAGGGGACCTACAATGAGCAGTTCTTC
TRBJ2-1 | NA | TRBV27 | TRBD2 | CASSRGLAGYNEQFF | TGTGCCAGCAGTAGGGGACTAGCGGGGTACAATGAGCAGTTCTTC
TRBJ2-5 | NA | TRBV7-8 | TRBD1 | CASSLGRGQPWETQYF | TGTGCCAGCAGCTTAGGCAGGGGGCAACCGTGGGAGACCCAGTACTTC
TRBJ2-7 | NA | TRBV5-1 | TRBD2 | CASSALADPYEQYF | TGCGCCAGCAGCGCACTAGCGGACCCCTACGAGCAGTACTTC
TRBJ2-3 | few | TRBV7-9 | TRBD2 | CASSLVTSGESTQYF | TGTGCCAGCAGCCTAGTGACTAGCGGGGAGAGTACGCAGTATTTT
TRBJ1-5 | few | TRBV6-2/TRBV6-3 | TRBD1 | CASSYSTGGNQPQHF | TGTGCCAGCAGTTACTCGACAGGGGGCAATCAGCCCCAGCATTTT
TRBJ1-1 | NA | TRBV10-3 | TRBD1 | CAISDPRQGRVNTEAFF | TGTGCCATCAGTGATCCGAGACAGGGTAGGGTGAACACTGAAGCTTTCTTT
TRBJ2-2 | NA | TRBV6-5 | NA | CASSYSAGSTGELFF | TGTGCCAGCAGTTACTCGGCAGGGAGCACCGGGGAGCTGTTTTTT
TRBJ1-5 | NA | TRBV19 | NA | CASRSPSTGYSNQPQHF | TGTGCCAGTAGAAGCCCCTCGACAGGCTATAGCAATCAGCCCCAGCATTTT
TRBJ2-1 | once | TRBV6-1 | TRBD1 | CASSLGQVGPNSSYNEQFF | TGTGCCAGCAGTTTGGGACAGGTGGGCCCAAATAGCTCCTACAATGAGCAGTTCTTC
TRBJ1-4 | NA | TRBV7-9 | NA | CASAITGIATNEKLFF | TGTGCCAGCGCCATCACAGGGATCGCAACTAATGAAAAACTGTTTTTT